This T cell receptor (beta chain) comes out of a study of shared clonotypes between healthy human individuals. The CDR3 is 15 amino acids. CDR1 is LNHDA, CDR2 SQIVND, per germline (reference sequence). Trimming took 2 bases from V and 8 from J, leaving 18 bases between them. The study's findings and limits: A reduction in generation probabilities was seen for non-shared clonotypes relative to those shared by all four donors. Despite large depth, sorted-subset datasets appeared incompletely sequenced. Compared with memory subsets, naive subsets generally had larger estimated richness.

As to this clone: The antigen is undetermined.

Selected positively for CCR7 and CD45RO-negative, naive CD8 cells excluded terminally differentiated effector memory CD45RA+ cells. Each donor was a Caucasian adult residing in Nashville, Tennessee. Libraries were prepared by immunoSEQ multiplex PCR; TCRdb keeps only in-frame clonotypes and omits some of them. The sample contains about 2,200,000 clones, just over 90% of which appear only once. The chain joins TRBV19 to TRBJ1-2; the D gene is possibly TRBD1 (5 bases). The sequence was obtained from a man between 18 and 35 years old in good health. Some clones in this sample may be carry-over from other donors' samples. The sample was naive CD8+ T cells from PBMCs. The CDR3 DNA sequence: TGTGCCAGTAGTATAATTCCGTCAGGGTCGCAAGGCTACACCTTC. The encoded protein is CASSIIPSGSQGYTF. Full variable domain (rest looked up from reference TRBV19 and TRBJ1-2): DGGITQSPKYLFRKEGQNVTLSCEQNLNHDAMYWYRQDPGQGLRLIYYSQIVNDFQKGDIAEGYSVSREKKESFPLTVTSAQKNPTAFYLCASSIIPSGSQGYTFGSGTRLTVV.